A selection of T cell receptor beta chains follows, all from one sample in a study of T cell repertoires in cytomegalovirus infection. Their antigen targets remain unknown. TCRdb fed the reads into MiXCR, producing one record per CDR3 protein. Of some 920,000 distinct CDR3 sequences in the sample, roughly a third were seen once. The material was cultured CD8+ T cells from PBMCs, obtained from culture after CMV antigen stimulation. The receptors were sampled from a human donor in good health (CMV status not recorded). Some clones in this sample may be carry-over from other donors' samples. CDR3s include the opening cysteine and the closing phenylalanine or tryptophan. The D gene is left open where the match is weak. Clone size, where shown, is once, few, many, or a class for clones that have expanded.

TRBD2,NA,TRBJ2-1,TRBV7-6,CASSLVGLGRGAISSYNEQFF,TGTGCCAGCAGCTTAGTCGGACTAGGGCGGGGGGCCATCAGCTCCTACAATGAGCAGTTCTTC
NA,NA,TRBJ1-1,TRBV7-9,CASSSKQVTNTEAFF,TGTGCCAGCAGTTCGAAGCAAGTTACTAACACTGAAGCTTTCTTT
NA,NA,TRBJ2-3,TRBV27,CASSLGWRTDTQYF,TGTGCCAGCAGTTTGGGGTGGAGGACAGATACGCAGTATTTT
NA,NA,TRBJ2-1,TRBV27,CASKEDFSSYNEQFF,TGTGCCAGCAAGGAAGACTTTAGCTCCTACAATGAGCAGTTCTTC
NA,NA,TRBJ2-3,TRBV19,CASSIPPAASTDTQYF,TGTGCCAGTAGTATCCCGCCAGCGGCTAGCACAGATACGCAGTATTTT
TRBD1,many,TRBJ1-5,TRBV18,CASSPPDREGSGQPQHF,TGTGCCAGCTCACCCCCCGACAGGGAGGGATCAGGTCAGCCCCAGCATTTT
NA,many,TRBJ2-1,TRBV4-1,CASSQVFGGTDNEQFF,TGCGCCAGCAGCCAAGTGTTCGGGGGAACGGACAATGAGCAGTTCTTC
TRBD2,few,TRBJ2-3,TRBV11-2,CASSYSRGTTDTQYF,TGTGCCAGCAGCTACTCGCGGGGGACCACAGATACGCAGTATTTT
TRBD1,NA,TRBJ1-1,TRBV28,CASSPDGTVNTEAFF,TGTGCCAGCAGTCCAGACGGGACAGTGAACACTGAAGCTTTCTTT
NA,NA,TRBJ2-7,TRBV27,CASSLRGASNEQYF,TGTGCCAGCAGTTTACGGGGGGCCTCTAACGAGCAGTACTTC
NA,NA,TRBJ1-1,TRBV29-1,CSVMIRRTAGTEAAFF,TGCAGTGTCATGATCCGGCGGACAGCCGGCACTGAAGCGGCTTTCTTT
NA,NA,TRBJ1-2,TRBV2,CASSGGVGYTF,TGTGCCAGCAGTGGGGGAGTGGGCTACACCTTC
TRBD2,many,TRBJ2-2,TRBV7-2,CASSLAPAGLARAGELFF,TGTGCCAGCAGCTTAGCCCCTGCGGGACTAGCGCGCGCCGGGGAGCTGTTTTTT
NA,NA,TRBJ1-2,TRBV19,CASSRDSLAVDGYTF,TGTGCCAGTAGTCGGGACTCCCTAGCAGTGGATGGCTACACCTTC
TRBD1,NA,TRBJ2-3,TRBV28,CASLGGQRTDTQYF,TGTGCCAGCCTTGGGGGACAGAGGACAGATACGCAGTATTTT
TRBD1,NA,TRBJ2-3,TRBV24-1,CATSDRPDRGQTDTQYF,TGTGCCACCAGTGATAGGCCGGACAGGGGGCAGACAGATACGCAGTATTTT
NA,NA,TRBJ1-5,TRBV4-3,CASSQGRAGNQPQHF,TGCGCCAGCAGCCAAGGACGGGCGGGCAATCAGCCCCAGCATTTT
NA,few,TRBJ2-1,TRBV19,CASRAGTDDNEQFF,TGTGCCAGTAGGGCCGGGACGGATGACAATGAGCAGTTCTTC
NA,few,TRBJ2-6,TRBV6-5,CASSYSSISGANVLTF,TGTGCCAGCAGTTACTCGTCGATATCTGGGGCCAACGTCCTGACTTTC
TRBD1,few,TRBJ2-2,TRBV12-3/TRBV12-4,CASSLDRDRELFF,TGTGCCAGCAGTCTTGACAGGGACAGGGAGCTGTTTTTT
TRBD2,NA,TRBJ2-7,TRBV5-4,CASSLLPGTTSYEQYF,TGTGCCAGCAGCCTTCTTCCCGGGACTACTTCCTACGAGCAGTACTTC
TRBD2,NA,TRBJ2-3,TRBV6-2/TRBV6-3,CASSYDPRTGTSLGDTQYF,TGTGCCAGCAGTTACGACCCTAGGACCGGGACTAGCTTGGGAGATACGCAGTATTTT
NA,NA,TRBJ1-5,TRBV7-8,CASRQTLGDQPQHF,TGTGCCAGCAGACAGACACTCGGCGATCAGCCCCAGCATTTT
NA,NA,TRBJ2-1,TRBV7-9,CASSLARVGDEQFF,TGTGCCAGCAGCTTAGCTAGGGTAGGGGATGAGCAGTTCTTC
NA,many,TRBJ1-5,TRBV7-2,CASSSGRYNQPQHF,TGTGCCAGCAGTTCCGGACGGTACAATCAGCCCCAGCATTTT
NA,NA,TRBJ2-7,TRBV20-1,CSARADGSSYEQYF,TGCAGTGCTAGGGCCGACGGGAGCTCCTACGAGCAGTACTTC
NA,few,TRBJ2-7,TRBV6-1,CASSEGISRGEQYF,TGTGCCAGCAGTGAAGGGATTTCTAGGGGCGAGCAGTACTTC
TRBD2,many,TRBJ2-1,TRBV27,CASSLKRGGRDEQFF,TGTGCCAGCAGTTTAAAGCGGGGGGGCCGGGATGAGCAGTTCTTC
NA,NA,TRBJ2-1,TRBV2,CASSEGCQFF,TGTGCCAGCAGTGAGGGTTGCCAGTTCTTC
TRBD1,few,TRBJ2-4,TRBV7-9,CASSLVGGSKNIQYF,TGTGCCAGCAGCTTAGTAGGGGGCTCCAAAAACATTCAGTACTTC
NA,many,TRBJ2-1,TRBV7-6,CASSLGGGEGNYNEQFF,TGTGCCAGCAGCTTAGGAGGTGGGGAAGGGAACTACAATGAGCAGTTCTTC
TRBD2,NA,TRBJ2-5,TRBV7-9,CASDNPAKLAGREATQYF,TGTGCCAGCGATAACCCGGCAAAGCTAGCGGGGCGAGAGGCGACCCAGTACTTC
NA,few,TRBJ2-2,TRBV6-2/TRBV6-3,CASSYSARGGATNTGELFF,TGTGCCAGCAGTTACTCTGCCAGGGGGGGGGCTACCAACACCGGGGAGCTGTTTTTT
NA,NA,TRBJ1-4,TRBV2,CASTPGHGLGKLFF,TGTGCCAGCACGCCGGGACATGGCCTGGGAAAACTGTTTTTT
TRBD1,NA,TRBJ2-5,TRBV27,CASSLSGRGRGKSLETQYF,TGTGCCAGCAGTTTATCAGGCCGGGGCAGGGGGAAATCTTTAGAGACCCAGTACTTC
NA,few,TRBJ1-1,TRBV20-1,CSALIGVEAFF,TGCAGTGCTCTAATAGGGGTAGAGGCTTTCTTT
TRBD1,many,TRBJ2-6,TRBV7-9,CASSPQGAGANVLTF,TGTGCCAGCAGCCCTCAGGGGGCTGGGGCCAACGTCCTGACTTTC
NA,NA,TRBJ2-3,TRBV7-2,CASSTIAQYF,TGTGCCAGCAGCACCATTGCGCAGTATTTT
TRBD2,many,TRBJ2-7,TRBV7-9,CASSLGTSGGPYEQYF,TGTGCCAGCAGCTTAGGGACTAGCGGGGGCCCCTACGAGCAGTACTTC
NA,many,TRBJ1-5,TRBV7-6,CASSLGGVSNQPQHF,TGTGCCAGCAGCTTAGGGGGGGTGAGCAATCAGCCCCAGCATTTT
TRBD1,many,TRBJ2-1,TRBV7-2,CASSAGQGPINEQFF,TGTGCCAGCAGCGCCGGACAGGGGCCCATCAATGAGCAGTTCTTC